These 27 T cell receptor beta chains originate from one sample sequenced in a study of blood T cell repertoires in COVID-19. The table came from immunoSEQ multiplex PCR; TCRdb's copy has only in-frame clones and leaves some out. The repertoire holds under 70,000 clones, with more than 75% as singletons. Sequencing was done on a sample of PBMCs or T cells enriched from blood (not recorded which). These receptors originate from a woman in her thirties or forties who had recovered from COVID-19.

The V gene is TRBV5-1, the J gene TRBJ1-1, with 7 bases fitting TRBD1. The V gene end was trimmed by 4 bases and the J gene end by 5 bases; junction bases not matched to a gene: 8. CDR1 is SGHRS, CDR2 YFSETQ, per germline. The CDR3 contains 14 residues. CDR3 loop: CASSSDRVWTEAFF. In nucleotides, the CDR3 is TGCGCCAGCAGCAGCGACAGGGTGTGGACTGAAGCTTTCTTT.

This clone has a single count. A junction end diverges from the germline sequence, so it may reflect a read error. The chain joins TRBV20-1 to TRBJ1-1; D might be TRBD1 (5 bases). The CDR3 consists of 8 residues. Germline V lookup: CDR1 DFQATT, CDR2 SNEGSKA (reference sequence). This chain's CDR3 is CSADPGGF. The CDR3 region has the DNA TGCAGTGCGGATCCCGGGGGCTTT.

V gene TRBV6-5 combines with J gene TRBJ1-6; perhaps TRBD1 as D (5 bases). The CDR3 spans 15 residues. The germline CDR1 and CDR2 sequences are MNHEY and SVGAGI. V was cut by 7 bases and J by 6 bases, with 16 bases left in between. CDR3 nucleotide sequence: TGTGCCAGCATCTCGGGGGTGGAGGGTAATTCACCCCTCCACTTT. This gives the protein CASISGVEGNSPLHF.

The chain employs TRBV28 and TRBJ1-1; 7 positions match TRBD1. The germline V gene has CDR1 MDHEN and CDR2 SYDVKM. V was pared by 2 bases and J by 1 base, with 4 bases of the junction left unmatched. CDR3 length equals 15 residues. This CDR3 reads CASSLRTGPNTEAFF. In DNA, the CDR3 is TGTGCCAGCAGTTTACGGACAGGCCCGAACACTGAAGCTTTCTTT.

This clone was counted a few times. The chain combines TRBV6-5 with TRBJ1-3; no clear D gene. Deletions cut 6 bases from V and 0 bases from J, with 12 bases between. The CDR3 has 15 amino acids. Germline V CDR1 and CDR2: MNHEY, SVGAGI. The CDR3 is CASRKTFSSGNTIYF. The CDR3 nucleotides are TGTGCCAGCAGGAAGACATTCAGCTCTGGAAACACCATATATTTT.

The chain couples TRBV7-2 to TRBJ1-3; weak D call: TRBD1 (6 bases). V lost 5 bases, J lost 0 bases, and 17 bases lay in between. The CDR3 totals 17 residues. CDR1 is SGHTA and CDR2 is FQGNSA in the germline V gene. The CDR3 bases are TGTGCCAGCAGCCTCCAGACAGGTCTGAACTCTGGAAACACCATATATTTT. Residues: CASSLQTGLNSGNTIYF.

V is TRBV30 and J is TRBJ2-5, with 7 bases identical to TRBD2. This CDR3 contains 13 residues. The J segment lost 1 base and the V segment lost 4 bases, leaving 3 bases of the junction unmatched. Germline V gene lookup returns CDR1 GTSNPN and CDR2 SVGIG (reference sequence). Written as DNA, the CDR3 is TGTGCCTGGAAGCGGACTAGCCAAGAGACCCAGTACTTC. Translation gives CAWKRTSQETQYF.

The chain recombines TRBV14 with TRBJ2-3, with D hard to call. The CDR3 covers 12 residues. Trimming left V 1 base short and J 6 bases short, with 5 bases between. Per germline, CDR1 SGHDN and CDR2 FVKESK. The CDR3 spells CASSQVRDTQYF. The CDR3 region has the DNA TGTGCCAGCAGCCAAGTGAGGGATACGCAGTATTTT.

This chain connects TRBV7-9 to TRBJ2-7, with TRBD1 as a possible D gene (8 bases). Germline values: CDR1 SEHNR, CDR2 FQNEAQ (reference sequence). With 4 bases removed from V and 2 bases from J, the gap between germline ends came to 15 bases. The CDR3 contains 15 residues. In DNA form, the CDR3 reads TGTGCCAGCAGCTCCTACAGGGGGGGAACCTACGAGCAGTACTTC. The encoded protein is CASSSYRGGTYEQYF.

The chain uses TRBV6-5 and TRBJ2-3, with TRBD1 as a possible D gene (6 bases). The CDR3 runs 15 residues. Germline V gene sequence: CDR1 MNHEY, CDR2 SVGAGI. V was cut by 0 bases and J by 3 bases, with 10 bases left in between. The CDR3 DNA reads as TGTGCCAGCAGTTACTCGGGGGCCCGAACAGATACGCAGTATTTT. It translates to CASSYSGARTDTQYF.

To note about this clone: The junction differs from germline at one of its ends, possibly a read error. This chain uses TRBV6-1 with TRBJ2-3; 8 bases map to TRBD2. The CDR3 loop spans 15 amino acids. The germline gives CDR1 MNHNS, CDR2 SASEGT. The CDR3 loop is CASREAGALLDTQYF. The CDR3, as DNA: TGTGCCAGCAGAGAAGCGGGGGCCCTGCTGGATACGCAGTATTTT.

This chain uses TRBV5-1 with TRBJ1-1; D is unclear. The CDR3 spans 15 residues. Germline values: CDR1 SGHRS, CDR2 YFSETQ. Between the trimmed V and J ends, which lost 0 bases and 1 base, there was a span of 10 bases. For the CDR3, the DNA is TGCGCCAGCAGCTTGGATCGGGTGAAGAACACTGAAGCTTTCTTT. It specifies CASSLDRVKNTEAFF.

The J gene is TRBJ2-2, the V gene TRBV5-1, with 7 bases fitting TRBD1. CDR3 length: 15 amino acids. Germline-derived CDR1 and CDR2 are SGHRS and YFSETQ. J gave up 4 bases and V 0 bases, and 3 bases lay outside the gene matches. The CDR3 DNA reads TGCGCCAGCAGCTTGGCGTCAGGGGGCACCGGGGAGCTGTTTTTT. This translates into CASSLASGGTGELFF. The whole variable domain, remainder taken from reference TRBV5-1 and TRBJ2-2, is KAGVTQTPRYLIKTRGQQVTLSCSPISGHRSVSWYQQTPGQGLQFLFEYFSETQRNKGNFPGRFSGRQFSNSRSEMNVSTLELGDSALYLCASSLASGGTGELFFGEGSRLTVL.

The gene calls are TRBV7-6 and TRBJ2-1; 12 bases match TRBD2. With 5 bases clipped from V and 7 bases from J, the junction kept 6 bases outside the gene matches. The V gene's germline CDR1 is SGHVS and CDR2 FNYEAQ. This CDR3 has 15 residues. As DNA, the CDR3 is TGTGCCAGCAGCCCGACTAGCGGGGGCTGGAATGAGCAGTTCTTC. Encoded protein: CASSPTSGGWNEQFF.

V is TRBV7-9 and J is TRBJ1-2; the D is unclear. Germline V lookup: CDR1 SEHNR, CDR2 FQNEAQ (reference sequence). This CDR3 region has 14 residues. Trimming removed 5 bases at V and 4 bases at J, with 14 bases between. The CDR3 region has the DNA TGTGCCAGCAGCCTCGGTGAGAGTTTCTATGGCTACACCTTC. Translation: CASSLGESFYGYTF.

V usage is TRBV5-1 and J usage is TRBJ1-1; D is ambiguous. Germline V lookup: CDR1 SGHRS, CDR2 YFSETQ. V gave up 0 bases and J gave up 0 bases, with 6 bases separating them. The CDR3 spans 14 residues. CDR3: CASSLEQMNTEAFF. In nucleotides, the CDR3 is TGCGCCAGCAGCTTGGAACAGATGAACACTGAAGCTTTCTTT.

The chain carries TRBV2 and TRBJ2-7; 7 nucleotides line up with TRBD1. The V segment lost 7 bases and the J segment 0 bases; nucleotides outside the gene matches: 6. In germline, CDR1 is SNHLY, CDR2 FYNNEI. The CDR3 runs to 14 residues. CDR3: CASTVTGTSYEQYF. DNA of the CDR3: TGTGCCAGCACTGTGACAGGGACCTCCTACGAGCAGTACTTC. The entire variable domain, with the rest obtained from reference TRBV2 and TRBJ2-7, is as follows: EPEVTQTPSHQVTQMGQEVILRCVPISNHLYFYWYRQILGQKVEFLVSFYNNEISEKSEIFDDQFSVERPDGSNFTLKIRSTKLEDSAMYFCASTVTGTSYEQYFGPGTRLTVT.

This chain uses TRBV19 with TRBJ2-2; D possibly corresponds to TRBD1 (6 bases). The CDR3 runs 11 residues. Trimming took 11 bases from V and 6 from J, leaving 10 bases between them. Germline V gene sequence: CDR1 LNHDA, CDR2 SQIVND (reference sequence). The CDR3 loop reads CASTGPGELFF. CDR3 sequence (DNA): TGTGCCTCCACAGGGCCCGGGGAGCTGTTTTTT. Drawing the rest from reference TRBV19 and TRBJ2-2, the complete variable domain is DGGITQSPKYLFRKEGQNVTLSCEQNLNHDAMYWYRQDPGQGLRLIYYSQIVNDFQKGDIAEGYSVSREKKESFPLTVTSAQKNPTAFYLCASTGPGELFFGEGSRLTVL.

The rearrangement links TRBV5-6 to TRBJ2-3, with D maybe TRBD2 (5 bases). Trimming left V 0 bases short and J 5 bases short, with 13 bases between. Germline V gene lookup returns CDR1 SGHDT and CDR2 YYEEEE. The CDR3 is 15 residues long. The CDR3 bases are TGTGCCAGCAGCTTGGACCTAGCATACATAGATACGCAGTATTTT. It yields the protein CASSLDLAYIDTQYF.

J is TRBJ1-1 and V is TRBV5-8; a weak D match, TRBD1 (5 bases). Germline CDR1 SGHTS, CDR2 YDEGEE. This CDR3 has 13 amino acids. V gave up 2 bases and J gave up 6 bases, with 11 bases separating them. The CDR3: CASSFGGYAEAFF. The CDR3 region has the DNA TGTGCCAGCAGCTTTGGGGGGTATGCTGAAGCTTTCTTT.

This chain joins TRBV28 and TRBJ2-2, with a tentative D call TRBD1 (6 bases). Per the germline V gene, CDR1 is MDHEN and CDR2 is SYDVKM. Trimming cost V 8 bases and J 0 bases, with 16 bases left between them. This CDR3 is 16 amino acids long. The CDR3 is CASAWVGAANTGELFF. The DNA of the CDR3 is TGTGCCAGCGCCTGGGTGGGGGCGGCGAACACCGGGGAGCTGTTTTTT.

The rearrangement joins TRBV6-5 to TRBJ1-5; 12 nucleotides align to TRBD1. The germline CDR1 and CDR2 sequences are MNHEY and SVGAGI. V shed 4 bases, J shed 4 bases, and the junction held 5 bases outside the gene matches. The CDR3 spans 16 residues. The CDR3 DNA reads TGTGCCAGCAGTTTGGGACAGGGGGCCGGGAATCAGCCCCAGCATTTT. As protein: CASSLGQGAGNQPQHF.

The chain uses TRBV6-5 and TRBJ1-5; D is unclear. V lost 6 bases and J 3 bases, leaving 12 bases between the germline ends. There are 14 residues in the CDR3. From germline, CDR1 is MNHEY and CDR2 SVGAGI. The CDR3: CASSRGGLNQPQHF. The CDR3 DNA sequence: TGTGCCAGCAGCCGAGGAGGCCTCAATCAGCCCCAGCATTTT.

The CDR3 bases are TGTGCCAGTAGTCCCCAGGGGGCTGGAGTTGAAAAACTGTTTTTT. This encodes CASSPQGAGVEKLFF. The gene calls are TRBV19 and TRBJ1-4, with 8 bases fitting TRBD1. CDR3 length: 15 residues. Germline V gene sequence: CDR1 LNHDA, CDR2 SQIVND (reference sequence). The V segment lost 5 bases and the J segment 7 bases; nucleotides outside the gene matches: 9.

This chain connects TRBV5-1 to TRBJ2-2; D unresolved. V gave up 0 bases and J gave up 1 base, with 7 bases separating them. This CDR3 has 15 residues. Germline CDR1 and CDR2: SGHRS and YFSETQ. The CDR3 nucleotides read TGCGCCAGCAGCTTGGCCCCAGGGAACACCGGGGAGCTGTTTTTT. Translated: CASSLAPGNTGELFF. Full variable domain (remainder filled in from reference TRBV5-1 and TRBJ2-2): KAGVTQTPRYLIKTRGQQVTLSCSPISGHRSVSWYQQTPGQGLQFLFEYFSETQRNKGNFPGRFSGRQFSNSRSEMNVSTLELGDSALYLCASSLAPGNTGELFFGEGSRLTVL.

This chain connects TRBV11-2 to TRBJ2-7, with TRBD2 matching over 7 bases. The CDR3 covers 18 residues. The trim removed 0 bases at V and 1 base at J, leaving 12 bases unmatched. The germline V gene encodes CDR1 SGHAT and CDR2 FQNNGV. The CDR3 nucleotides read TGTGCCAGCAGCTTAGAAGTTCTTTGGGGGGAGGGTTCCTACGAGCAGTACTTC. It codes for CASSLEVLWGEGSYEQYF.

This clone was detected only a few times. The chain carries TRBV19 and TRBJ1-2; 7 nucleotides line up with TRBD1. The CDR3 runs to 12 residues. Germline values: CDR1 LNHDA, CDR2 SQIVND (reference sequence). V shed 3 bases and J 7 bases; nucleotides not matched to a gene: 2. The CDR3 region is CASSMDRSGYTF. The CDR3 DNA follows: TGTGCCAGTAGTATGGACAGGAGTGGCTACACCTTC.